The 4 T cell receptor beta chains below were found in one sample sequenced in a study of CD8 T cells in Susac syndrome. Reverse transcription used roughly 0.45 to 1 ug RNA and random hexamers. A single record per CDR3 protein comes from TCRdb applying MiXCR to the immunoSEQ multiplex PCR reads. The sample comprises under 200,000 distinct CDR3 sequences, 95% of which are singletons, and more than 0.08% rests with the top ten. The sequencing sample was made of CD4+ T cells from PBMCs. These receptors were collected from a human donor with Susac syndrome.

V and J are TRBV5-6 and TRBJ2-5; maybe TRBD2 (6 bases). V was clipped by 6 bases and J by 1 base, with 16 bases between them. The CDR3 extends over 15 amino acids. Germline-derived CDR1 and CDR2 are SGHDT and YYEEEE. This chain's CDR3 is CASIDVGGTQETQYF. CDR3 bases: TGTGCCAGCATCGATGTGGGAGGAACCCAAGAGACCCAGTACTTC.

This sequence joins TRBV2 and TRBJ1-3, with no clear D. The germline V gene encodes CDR1 SNHLY and CDR2 FYNNEI. Trimming cost V 1 base and J 5 bases, with 12 bases left between them. The CDR3 runs 15 residues. The CDR3 DNA sequence: TGTGCCAGCAGTGAAGAAATGATCTACAGAAACACCATATATTTT. Translation: CASSEEMIYRNTIYF. Drawing the rest from reference TRBV2 and TRBJ1-3, the complete variable domain is EPEVTQTPSHQVTQMGQEVILRCVPISNHLYFYWYRQILGQKVEFLVSFYNNEISEKSEIFDDQFSVERPDGSNFTLKIRSTKLEDSAMYFCASSEEMIYRNTIYFGEGSWLTVV.

CDR3 DNA: TGTGCCACCGCAAGCGGGTTATACGAGCAGTACTTC. Translation gives CATASGLYEQYF. V usage is TRBV27 and J usage is TRBJ2-7; the D gene is possibly TRBD2 (6 bases). The germline V gene has CDR1 MNHEY and CDR2 SMNVEV (reference sequence). The V gene lost 10 bases and the J gene lost 4 bases, with 14 bases spanning the gap. CDR3 size: 12 residues.

This chain links TRBV27 with TRBJ2-1, with a weak D call TRBD2 (5 bases). This CDR3 has 16 amino acids. V lost 5 bases and J lost 0, with 14 bases in between. Germline V gene sequence: CDR1 MNHEY, CDR2 SMNVEV (reference sequence). The CDR3 region has the DNA TGTGCCAGCAGTATTGGACTGGGAAGCTCCTACAATGAGCAGTTCTTC. This translates into CASSIGLGSSYNEQFF.